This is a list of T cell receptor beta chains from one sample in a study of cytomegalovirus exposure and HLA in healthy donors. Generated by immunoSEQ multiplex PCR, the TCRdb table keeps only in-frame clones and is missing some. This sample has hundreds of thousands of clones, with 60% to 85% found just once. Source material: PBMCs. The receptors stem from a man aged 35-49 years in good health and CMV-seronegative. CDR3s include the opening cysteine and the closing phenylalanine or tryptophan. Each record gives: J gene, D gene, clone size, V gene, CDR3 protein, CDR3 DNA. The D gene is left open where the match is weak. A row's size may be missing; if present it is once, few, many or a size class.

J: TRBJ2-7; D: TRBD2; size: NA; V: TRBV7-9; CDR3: CASSISGGVSYEQYF; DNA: TGTGCCAGCAGCATTAGCGGGGGGGTCTCCTACGAGCAGTACTTC
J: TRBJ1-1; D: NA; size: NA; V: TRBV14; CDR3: CASSQPGDYTEAFF; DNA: TGTGCCAGCAGCCAGCCCGGGGACTACACTGAAGCTTTCTTT
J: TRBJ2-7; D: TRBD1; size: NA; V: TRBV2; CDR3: CASRTDRGEQYF; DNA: TGTGCCAGCAGGACGGACAGGGGCGAGCAGTACTTC
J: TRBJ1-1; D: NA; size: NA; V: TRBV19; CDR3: CASSFDRNTEAFF; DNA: TGTGCCAGTAGTTTTGACAGGAACACTGAAGCTTTCTTT
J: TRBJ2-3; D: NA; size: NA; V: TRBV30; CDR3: CAWSVLVRDTQYF; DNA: TGTGCCTGGAGTGTACTAGTACGGGATACGCAGTATTTT
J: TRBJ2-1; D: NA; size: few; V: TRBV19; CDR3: CASSPRILGGEQFF; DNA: TGTGCCAGTAGTCCCCGGATCCTTGGCGGTGAGCAGTTCTTC
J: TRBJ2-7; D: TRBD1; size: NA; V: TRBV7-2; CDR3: CASSFTGGRYEQYF; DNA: TGTGCCAGCAGCTTTACAGGGGGCCGGTACGAGCAGTACTTC
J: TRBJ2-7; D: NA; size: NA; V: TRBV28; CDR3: CASSKQGYEQYF; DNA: TGTGCCAGCAGTAAACAGGGCTACGAGCAGTACTTC
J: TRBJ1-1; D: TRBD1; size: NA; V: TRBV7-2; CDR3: CASSLSGGRTEAFF; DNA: TGTGCCAGCAGCTTATCAGGGGGACGGACTGAAGCTTTCTTT
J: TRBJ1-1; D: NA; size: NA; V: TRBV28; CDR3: CASSFYGGMNTEAFF; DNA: TGTGCCAGCAGTTTCTACGGGGGAATGAACACTGAAGCTTTCTTT
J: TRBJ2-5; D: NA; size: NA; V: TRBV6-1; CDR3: CAVQGFQETQYF; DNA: TGTGCCGTACAGGGTTTCCAAGAGACCCAGTACTTC
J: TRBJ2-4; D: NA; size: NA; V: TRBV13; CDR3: CASSLGAGPLAKNIQYF; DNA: TGTGCCAGCAGCTTAGGGGCAGGGCCTCTAGCCAAAAACATTCAGTACTTC
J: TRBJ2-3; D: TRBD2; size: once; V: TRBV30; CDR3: CAWSGGTSGRQDTQYF; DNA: TGTGCCTGGAGTGGGGGGACTAGCGGGAGACAAGATACGCAGTATTTT
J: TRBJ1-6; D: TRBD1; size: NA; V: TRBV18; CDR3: CASSSQGAGSPLHF; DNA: TGTGCCAGCTCATCACAGGGGGCAGGTTCACCCCTCCACTTT
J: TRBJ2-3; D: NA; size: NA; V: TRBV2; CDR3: CASREPVGGTQYF; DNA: TGTGCCAGCAGAGAGCCGGTAGGCGGTACGCAGTATTTT
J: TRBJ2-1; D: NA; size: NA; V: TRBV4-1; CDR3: CASSLRTSPDNEQFF; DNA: TGCGCCAGCAGCCTCAGGACAAGTCCCGATAATGAGCAGTTCTTC
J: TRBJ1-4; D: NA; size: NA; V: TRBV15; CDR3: CATSRDHPGVNEKLFF; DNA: TGTGCCACCAGCAGAGATCACCCAGGGGTTAATGAAAAACTGTTTTTT
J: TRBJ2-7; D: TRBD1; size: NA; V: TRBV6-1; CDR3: CASSDLGQGRSYEQYF; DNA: TGTGCCAGCAGTGACCTTGGACAGGGAAGGTCCTACGAGCAGTACTTC
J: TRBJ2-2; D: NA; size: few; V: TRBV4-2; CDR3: CASSQLTNTGELFF; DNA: TGTGCCAGCAGCCAGCTGACAAACACCGGGGAGCTGTTTTTT
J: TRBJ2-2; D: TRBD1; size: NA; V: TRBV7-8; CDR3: CASSPGTGGNTGELFF; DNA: TGTGCCAGCAGCCCCGGGACAGGGGGCAACACCGGGGAGCTGTTTTTT
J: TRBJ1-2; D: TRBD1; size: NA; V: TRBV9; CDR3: CASSFQGGRDYGYTF; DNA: TGTGCCAGCAGCTTTCAAGGGGGCAGGGACTATGGCTACACCTTC
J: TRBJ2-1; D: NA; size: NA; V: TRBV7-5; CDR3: CARSWRGGLYNEQFF; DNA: TGTGCCAGAAGCTGGCGGGGGGGCCTCTACAATGAGCAGTTCTTC
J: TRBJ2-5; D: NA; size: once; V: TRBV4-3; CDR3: CASSQDWRRGRKETQYF; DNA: TGCGCCAGCAGCCAAGACTGGCGGCGGGGACGAAAAGAGACCCAGTACTTC
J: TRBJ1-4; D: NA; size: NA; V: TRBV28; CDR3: CASSLYSGIATNEKLFF; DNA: TGTGCCAGCAGTCTCTATTCAGGGATTGCAACTAATGAAAAACTGTTTTTT
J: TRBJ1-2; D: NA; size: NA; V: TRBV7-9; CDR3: CASSPHPSGYTF; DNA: TGTGCCAGCAGCCCACACCCGTCAGGCTACACCTTC
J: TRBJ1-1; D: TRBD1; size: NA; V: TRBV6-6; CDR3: CASSFDRGTEAFF; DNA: TGTGCCAGCAGTTTTGACAGGGGCACTGAAGCTTTCTTT
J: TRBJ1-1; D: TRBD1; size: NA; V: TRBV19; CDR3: CASSQRGASGTGARNTEAFF; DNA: TGTGCCAGTAGTCAAAGGGGGGCTTCTGGGACAGGGGCAAGGAACACTGAAGCTTTCTTT
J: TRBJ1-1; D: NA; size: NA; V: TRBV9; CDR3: CASSELQDRGEAFF; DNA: TGTGCCAGCAGTGAGCTTCAGGATAGGGGTGAAGCTTTCTTT
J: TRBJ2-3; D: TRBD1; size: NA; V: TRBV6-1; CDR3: CASSQGASNTDTQYF; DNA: TGTGCCAGCAGCCAGGGGGCAAGTAACACAGATACGCAGTATTTT
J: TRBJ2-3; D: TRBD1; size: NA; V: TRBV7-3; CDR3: CASSLGQGTDTQYF; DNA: TGTGCCAGCAGCTTAGGACAGGGCACAGATACGCAGTATTTT
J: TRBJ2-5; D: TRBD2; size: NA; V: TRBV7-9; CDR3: CASSRLAGVGEQYF; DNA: TGTGCCAGCAGCCGACTAGCGGGAGTGGGAGAGCAGTACTTC
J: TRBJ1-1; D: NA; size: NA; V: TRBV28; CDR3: CASSVPGNTEAFF; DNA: TGTGCCAGCAGTGTGCCGGGGAACACTGAAGCTTTCTTT
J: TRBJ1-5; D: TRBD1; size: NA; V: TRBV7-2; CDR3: CASSFPDRGNQPQHF; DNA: TGTGCCAGCAGCTTTCCGGACAGGGGGAATCAGCCCCAGCATTTT
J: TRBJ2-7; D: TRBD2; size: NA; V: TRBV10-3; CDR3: CAISERSTSGSGYEQYF; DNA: TGTGCCATCAGTGAACGGTCGACTAGCGGGAGTGGGTACGAGCAGTACTTC
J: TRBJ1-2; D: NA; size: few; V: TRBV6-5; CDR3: CASSYSAGIYGYTF; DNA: TGTGCCAGCAGTTACTCCGCAGGGATCTATGGCTACACCTTC
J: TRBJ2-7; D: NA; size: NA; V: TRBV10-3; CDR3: CANRDNSF; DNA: TGTGCCAACCGGGACAATTCCTTC
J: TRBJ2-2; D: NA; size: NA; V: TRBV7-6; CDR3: CASSALGQNTGELFF; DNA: TGTGCCAGCAGCGCGCTCGGACAGAACACCGGGGAGCTGTTTTTT
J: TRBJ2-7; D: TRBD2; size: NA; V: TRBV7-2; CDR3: CASSFQPSGDSKQYF; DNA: TGTGCCAGCAGCTTTCAGCCTAGCGGGGACTCCAAGCAGTACTTC
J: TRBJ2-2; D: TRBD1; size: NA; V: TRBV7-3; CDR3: CASSYSGGRTGELFF; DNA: TGTGCCAGCAGTTATTCAGGGGGCCGGACCGGGGAGCTGTTTTTT
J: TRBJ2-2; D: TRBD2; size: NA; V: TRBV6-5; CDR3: CASRTSGNTGELFF; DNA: TGTGCCAGCAGAACTAGCGGCAACACCGGGGAGCTGTTTTTT
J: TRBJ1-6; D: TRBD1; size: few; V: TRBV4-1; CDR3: CASSQGQGQESPLHF; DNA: TGCGCCAGCAGCCAAGGACAGGGCCAGGAATCACCCCTCCACTTT
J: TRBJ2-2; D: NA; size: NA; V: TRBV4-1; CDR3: CASSQDSRGSTGELFF; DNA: TGCGCCAGCAGCCAAGATTCGAGGGGGAGCACCGGGGAGCTGTTTTTT
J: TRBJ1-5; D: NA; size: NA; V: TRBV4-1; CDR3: CASSQISGSNQPQHF; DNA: TGCGCCAGCAGCCAAATTTCCGGGAGCAATCAGCCCCAGCATTTT
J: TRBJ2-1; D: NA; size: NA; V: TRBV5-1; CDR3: CASSLEAGEYNEQFF; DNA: TGCGCCAGCAGCTTGGAGGCAGGGGAATACAATGAGCAGTTCTTC
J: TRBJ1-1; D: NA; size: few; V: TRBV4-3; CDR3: CASSRGVNTEAFF; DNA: TGCGCCAGCAGCCGGGGAGTGAACACTGAAGCTTTCTTT
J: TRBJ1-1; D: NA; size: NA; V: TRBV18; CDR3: CASSPRTRQVNTEAFF; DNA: TGTGCCAGCTCACCACGTACCAGACAGGTGAACACTGAAGCTTTCTTT
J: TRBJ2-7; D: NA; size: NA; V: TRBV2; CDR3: CASSDSEQYF; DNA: TGTGCCAGCAGTGACAGCGAGCAGTACTTC
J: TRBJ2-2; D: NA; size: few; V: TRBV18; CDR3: CASSSGQNTGELFF; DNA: TGTGCCAGCTCCTCAGGGCAGAACACCGGGGAGCTGTTTTTT
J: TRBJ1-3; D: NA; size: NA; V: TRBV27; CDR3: CASSPTSPGSGNTIYF; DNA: TGTGCCAGCAGCCCTACTTCTCCAGGGTCTGGAAACACCATATATTTT
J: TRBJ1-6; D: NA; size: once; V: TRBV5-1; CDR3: CASSLEGFSNSPLHF; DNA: TGCGCCAGCAGCTTGGAGGGGTTCTCTAATTCACCCCTCCACTTT
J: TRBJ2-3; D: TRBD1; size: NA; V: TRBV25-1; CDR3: CASSENRGRDTQYF; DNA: TGTGCCAGCAGTGAAAACAGGGGGAGAGATACGCAGTATTTT
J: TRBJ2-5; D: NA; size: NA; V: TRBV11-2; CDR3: CASSYDSSETQYF; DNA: TGTGCCAGCAGCTACGACAGTAGTGAGACCCAGTACTTC
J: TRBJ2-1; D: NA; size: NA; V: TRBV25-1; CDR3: CASSEFYSGWADNEQFF; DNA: TGTGCCAGCAGTGAATTCTACTCGGGGTGGGCCGACAATGAGCAGTTCTTC
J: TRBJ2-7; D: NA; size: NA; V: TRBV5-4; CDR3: CASSPARGEQYF; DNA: TGTGCCAGCAGCCCCGCCAGGGGCGAGCAGTACTTC
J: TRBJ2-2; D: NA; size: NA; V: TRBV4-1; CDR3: CASSQRGSNTGELFF; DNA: TGCGCCAGCAGCCAAAGAGGATCGAACACCGGGGAGCTGTTTTTT